The present TCR beta chain was sequenced within a study of shared clonotypes between healthy human individuals. V shed 4 bases, J shed 3 bases, and the junction held 7 bases outside the gene matches. The V gene's germline CDR1 is SQVTM and CDR2 ANQGSEA. The CDR3 has 15 amino acids. This clone was picked up a small number of times. Antigen specificity is unknown. It was into CD45RA+ naive and CD45RA-negative memory subsets that the CD4+ cells were split. Some clones are missing from TCRdb's copy, which holds only in-frame ones; the method was immunoSEQ multiplex PCR. This sample has approximately 720,000 clones, with about three quarters found just once. Points from the study as a whole: Estimated clonotype richness was generally higher in naive than memory subsets. Represented diversity, genetic and exposure-history alike, was limited by few donors. Naive CD4 clonotypes were shared across several donors at 5% to 6%.

This sequence originates from a woman aged 30 to 39 in good health. The sample was memory CD4+ T cells sorted from blood. Subset: CD45RA-negative fraction. The chain combines TRBV29-1 with TRBJ2-1; TRBD2 agrees at 9 bases. The CDR3 DNA follows: TGCAGCGTTGTCAGGCGGGAGGGCTTCTACAATGAGCAGTTCTTC. It yields the protein CSVVRREGFYNEQFF.